A single sample gave rise to the 28 T cell receptor beta chains below, sequenced in a study of blood T cell repertoires in COVID-19. Libraries were prepared by immunoSEQ multiplex PCR; TCRdb keeps only in-frame clonotypes and omits some of them. Here the sample spans 65,000 to 70,000 clones, roughly 80% being singletons. The sample comprised peripheral blood. The receptors were sampled from a man older than 75 with active COVID-19.

V and J are TRBV6-5 and TRBJ1-3, with a possible D match to TRBD1 (5 bases). CDR1 is MNHEY, CDR2 SVGAGI, per germline. Trimming removed 9 bases at V and 2 bases at J, with 11 bases between. CDR3 length equals 13 residues. CDR3 residues: CASTGDPGNTIYF. DNA for the CDR3: TGTGCCAGTACGGGGGACCCTGGAAACACCATATATTTT.

This clone was recorded a few times. The gene calls are TRBV7-9 and TRBJ2-6; D is undetermined. Deletions cut 6 bases from V and 0 bases from J, with 9 bases between. Germline V CDR1 and CDR2: SEHNR, FQNEAQ (reference sequence). The CDR3 totals 15 residues. CDR3: CASRPTFSGANVLTF. The CDR3 nucleotides are TGTGCCAGCAGGCCTACCTTCTCTGGGGCCAACGTCCTGACTTTC.

V gene TRBV5-1 combines with J gene TRBJ2-7, with D perhaps TRBD2 (6 bases). The germline V gene has CDR1 SGHRS and CDR2 YFSETQ. The V end lost 2 bases, the J end lost 1 base, and 13 bases lay between the germline ends. The CDR3 runs 15 residues. The CDR3 nucleotides read TGCGCCAGCAGCTTTACTAGCCCGGCGTCCTACGAGCAGTACTTC. Protein: CASSFTSPASYEQYF.

This clone was recorded a few times. The J gene is TRBJ1-6, the V gene TRBV28; TRBD1 matches 7 bases. This CDR3 is built from 16 residues. V gave up 5 bases and J gave up 4 bases; unmatched junction bases: 8. From germline, CDR1 is MDHEN and CDR2 SYDVKM. The CDR3 protein is CASSPVGTVYNSPLHF. As DNA, the CDR3 is TGTGCCAGCAGTCCAGTCGGGACAGTATATAATTCACCCCTCCACTTT.

The V gene is TRBV7-8, the J gene TRBJ2-7; D gene unclear. V gave up 5 bases and J gave up 3 bases, with 5 bases separating them. This CDR3 region has 11 residues. Germline CDR1 SGHVS, CDR2 FQNEAQ. The DNA for the CDR3 is TGTGCCAGCAGCCAATACTACGAGCAGTACTTC. This codes for CASSQYYEQYF.

The V and J genes are TRBV12-3 or TRBV12-4 and TRBJ2-1, with unresolved D. The CDR3 is 13 amino acids. Trimming cost V 1 base and J 14 bases, with 15 bases left between them. Here the CDR3 reads CASSLGRPMVEFF. CDR3 DNA sequence: TGTGCCAGCAGTTTAGGCCGCCCTATGGTGGAGTTCTTC.

The rearrangement joins TRBV5-6 to TRBJ2-7; tentatively, D is TRBD1 (5 bases). Trimming took off 2 bases at V and 2 bases at J, with 11 bases between the two ends. Germline V gene data show CDR1 as SGHDT and CDR2 as YYEEEE. The CDR3 consists of 14 residues. DNA for the CDR3: TGTGCCAGCAGCTTACAGGAACCTCCCTACGAGCAGTACTTC. It encodes CASSLQEPPYEQYF. Supplemented by reference TRBV5-6 and TRBJ2-7, the full variable domain reads DAGVTQSPTHLIKTRGQQVTLRCSPKSGHDTVSWYQQALGQGPQFIFQYYEEEERQRGNFPDRFSGHQFPNYSSELNVNALLLGDSALYLCASSLQEPPYEQYFGPGTRLTVT.

V is TRBV2 and J is TRBJ2-3; 9 positions match TRBD1. CDR3 length equals 14 residues. The V and J ends lost 5 bases and 1 base, in that order; junction bases with no gene match: 1. The germline V gene encodes CDR1 SNHLY and CDR2 FYNNEI. In DNA form, the CDR3 reads TGTGCCAGCAGTAGGGACAGGGGCACAGATACGCAGTATTTT. This sequence encodes CASSRDRGTDTQYF. Together with reference TRBV2 and TRBJ2-3, the CDR3 gives the full variable domain: EPEVTQTPSHQVTQMGQEVILRCVPISNHLYFYWYRQILGQKVEFLVSFYNNEISEKSEIFDDQFSVERPDGSNFTLKIRSTKLEDSAMYFCASSRDRGTDTQYFGPGTRLTVL.

The genes are TRBV19 and TRBJ2-2; D gene unclear. V was cut by 7 bases and J by 2 bases, with 14 bases left in between. Per the germline V gene, CDR1 is LNHDA and CDR2 is SQIVND (reference sequence). The CDR3 is 15 residues long. CDR3 nucleotide sequence: TGTGCCAGTAACGATGGGCGAAGTAACACCGGGGAGCTGTTTTTT. Translating it yields CASNDGRSNTGELFF.

Written as DNA, the CDR3 is TGTGCCAGCAGCGAGACCGGGACTAGGGCGCGGGGTGAGCAGTTCTTC. Translation: CASSETGTRARGEQFF. The chain couples TRBV9 to TRBJ2-1; 8 bases are shared with TRBD2. The CDR3 is made up of 16 amino acids. V gave up 3 bases and J gave up 9 bases; unmatched junction bases: 14. Looked up from germline, CDR1 is SGDLS and CDR2 is YYNGEE.

The sample holds a few counts of this clone. The J gene is TRBJ2-3, the V gene TRBV10-3; D is perhaps TRBD2 (6 bases). V lost 4 bases to trimming and J lost 5 bases, with 16 bases between them. The CDR3 has 15 amino acids. Germline CDR1 is ENHRY and CDR2 is SYGVKD. This CDR3 reads CAISGVTTGEDTQYF. The CDR3 DNA is TGTGCCATCAGTGGGGTGACTACGGGGGAAGATACGCAGTATTTT.

The chain has TRBV5-1 and TRBJ1-1; no firm D call. The V gene's germline CDR1 is SGHRS and CDR2 YFSETQ. This CDR3 comprises 13 residues. The V end was cut by 1 base, the J end by 3 bases, with 7 bases between. The CDR3 nucleotides are TGCGCCAGCAGCTTGCTCCTTGACACTGAAGCTTTCTTT. Translated: CASSLLLDTEAFF.

This clone appeared a few times. The chain combines TRBV7-9 with TRBJ2-1; 10 nucleotides line up with TRBD2. Germline V CDR1 and CDR2: SEHNR, FQNEAQ (reference sequence). This CDR3 is 16 amino acids long. Trimming took 5 bases from V and 4 from J; bases not matched to a gene: 8. CDR3 loop: CASSPRSGRLYNEQFF. The CDR3 DNA is TGTGCCAGCAGCCCCCGTAGCGGGAGGCTTTACAATGAGCAGTTCTTC.

This clone was detected once. The chain is built from TRBV5-4 and TRBJ2-1, with 10 bases identical to TRBD1. This CDR3 has 15 amino acids. Germline values: CDR1 SGHNT, CDR2 YYREEE (reference sequence). The V gene end was trimmed by 3 bases and the J gene end by 7 bases; junction bases not matched to a gene: 7. CDR3 in DNA: TGTGCCAGCAGCTCCGGGACAGGGGCAGGTAATGAGCAGTTCTTC. Protein: CASSSGTGAGNEQFF.

The V call is TRBV9, the J call TRBJ2-2, with TRBD1 identical over 8 bases. The CDR3 has 16 amino acids. Germline CDR1 reads SGDLS; CDR2 reads YYNGEE. V dropped 0 bases and J dropped 5; count of bases not matched to a gene: 6. The CDR3 loop reads CASSVDQGARTGELFF. The CDR3 DNA sequence: TGTGCCAGCAGCGTAGACCAGGGGGCACGAACCGGGGAGCTGTTTTTT.

V and J are TRBV6-1 and TRBJ2-2; 7 nucleotides line up with TRBD2. J lost 4 bases, V lost 0 bases, and 8 bases had no gene match. This CDR3 has 17 residues. CDR1 and CDR2 from the germline V gene are MNHNS and SASEGT. CDR3 loop: CASSEAKRDRGTGELFF. Written as DNA, the CDR3 is TGTGCCAGCAGTGAAGCGAAGCGGGACCGGGGCACCGGGGAGCTGTTTTTT.

This rearrangement joins TRBV7-9 to TRBJ2-3, with D tentatively TRBD2 (6 bases). CDR3 size: 15 residues. Germline CDR1 reads SEHNR; CDR2 reads FQNEAQ (reference sequence). Trimming took 1 base from V and 5 from J, leaving 13 bases between them. The CDR3 protein is CASSLDVGGGDTQYF. The CDR3 coding sequence is TGTGCCAGCAGCTTAGATGTGGGAGGAGGAGATACGCAGTATTTT.

This clone was picked up a small number of times. The chain has TRBV2 and TRBJ1-5; D might be TRBD1 (6 bases). Trimming removed 5 bases from V and 4 bases from J, with 15 bases in between. This CDR3 contains 15 residues. In germline, CDR1 is SNHLY, CDR2 FYNNEI. The CDR3: CASSYVMGANQPQHF. The DNA of the CDR3 is TGTGCCAGCAGTTATGTCATGGGGGCGAATCAGCCCCAGCATTTT.

The rearrangement links TRBV28 to TRBJ2-2, with 9 bases aligning to TRBD1. Germline V gene data show CDR1 as MDHEN and CDR2 as SYDVKM. The CDR3 extends over 16 amino acids. J was trimmed by 4 bases and V by 5 bases; bases with no gene match: 8. The CDR3 sequence: CASSPTGQGGTGELFF. As DNA, the CDR3 is TGTGCCAGCAGTCCTACGGGACAGGGTGGCACCGGGGAGCTGTTTTTT.

The chain joins TRBV7-3 to TRBJ2-3, with a possible D match to TRBD1 (6 bases). CDR3 length equals 16 residues. With 4 bases removed from V and 1 base from J, the gap between germline ends came to 15 bases. Germline V gene sequence: CDR1 SGHTA, CDR2 FQGTGA. The CDR3 protein is CASSSTTGKGTDTQYF. CDR3 nucleotide sequence: TGTGCCAGCAGCTCTACAACAGGGAAGGGCACAGATACGCAGTATTTT.

This chain joins TRBV5-4 and TRBJ2-3; the D gene is possibly TRBD2 (6 bases). This CDR3 has 16 residues. V lost 0 bases and J 2 bases, leaving 13 bases between the germline ends. CDR1 is SGHNT and CDR2 is YYREEE in the germline V gene (reference sequence). Here the CDR3 DNA reads TGTGCCAGCAGCTTGGCATCGGGACTTACCACAGATACGCAGTATTTT. It is translated as CASSLASGLTTDTQYF.

This chain joins TRBV4-2 and TRBJ2-6, with 12 bases aligning to TRBD2. The germline gives CDR1 LGHNA, CDR2 YNFKEQ. V trimming: 0 bases; J trimming: 1 base; junction bases outside the gene matches: 7. This CDR3 is 20 amino acids long. The CDR3 DNA reads TGTGCCAGCAGCCAAGATCTTAGTCTAGCGGGGGGGTCTGGGGCCAACGTCCTGACTTTC. Translating gives CASSQDLSLAGGSGANVLTF.

The rearrangement joins TRBV3-1 (or the pseudogene TRBV3-2) to TRBJ1-1; 7 nucleotides match TRBD1. With V trimmed by 0 bases and J by 3 bases, 4 bases remained unmatched. This CDR3 has 15 residues. Germline values: CDR1 LGHDT, CDR2 YNNKEL (reference sequence). DNA of the CDR3: TGTGCCAGCAGCCAAGAAGGGGGCAGACACACTGAAGCTTTCTTT. Its translation is CASSQEGGRHTEAFF.

This chain uses TRBV19 with TRBJ2-1, with 7 bases that match TRBD2. Per the germline V gene, CDR1 is LNHDA and CDR2 is SQIVND (reference sequence). The CDR3 spans 16 residues. V lost 4 bases and J lost 7; bases outside the gene matches: 13. The chain's CDR3 is CASSRTIRGGGNEQFF. Here the CDR3 DNA reads TGTGCCAGTAGTAGAACTATCCGCGGGGGAGGGAATGAGCAGTTCTTC.

The chain recombines TRBV9 with TRBJ2-3; TRBD2 matches at 7 bases. The CDR3 extends over 16 amino acids. The trim removed 0 bases at V and 2 bases at J, leaving 6 bases unmatched. Germline-derived CDR1 and CDR2 are SGDLS and YYNGEE. The CDR3 here is CASSVGDSGFTDTQYF. For the CDR3, the DNA is TGTGCCAGCAGCGTAGGGGATAGCGGGTTCACAGATACGCAGTATTTT.

The gene calls are TRBV4-2 and TRBJ2-1; 8 bases agree with TRBD2. V lost 3 bases and J lost 3; bases outside the gene matches: 7. The germline V gene has CDR1 LGHNA and CDR2 YNFKEQ. This CDR3 spans 16 amino acids. CDR3: CASSHPAGANYNEQFF. The CDR3 coding sequence is TGTGCCAGCAGCCACCCAGCGGGGGCAAACTACAATGAGCAGTTCTTC.

This clone is classed as medium-sized (0.01 to 0.1%). V gene TRBV5-5 combines with J gene TRBJ1-1; D is unclear. The V gene's germline CDR1 is SGHKS and CDR2 YYEKEE (reference sequence). This CDR3 is built from 14 residues. V lost 1 base to trimming and J lost 8 bases, with 15 bases between them. The DNA for the CDR3 is TGTGCCAGCAGCTTGCCAGGCACCGATGCGGAAGCTTTCTTT. It is translated as CASSLPGTDAEAFF.

The chain carries TRBV2 and TRBJ2-3, with 7 bases lining up with TRBD2. The CDR3 is made up of 15 amino acids. With V trimmed by 6 bases and J by 0 bases, 6 bases remained unmatched. The germline gives CDR1 SNHLY, CDR2 FYNNEI. CDR3 sequence reads: CASRGVAGSTDTQYF. As DNA, the CDR3 is TGTGCCAGCAGGGGGGTAGCGGGCAGCACAGATACGCAGTATTTT.